Included here is one T cell receptor (beta chain) sequence, with context. The germline gives CDR1 SGHTA, CDR2 FQGTGA. Germline trimming cut 2 bases from V and 4 bases from J; bases unmatched to any gene: 3. The CDR3 contains 15 residues. The sample comes from a study of shared clonotypes between healthy human individuals. Libraries were prepared by immunoSEQ multiplex PCR; TCRdb keeps only in-frame clonotypes and omits some of them. The table shows about 96,000 clones, with 68% occurring only once. V usage is TRBV7-3 and J usage is TRBJ2-1; 9 bases fit TRBD2. Material: memory CD8+ T cells sorted from blood. The subset denotes: CD45RO+ cells pooled with CCR7-negative TemRA cells. This sequence originates from a man under 40 in good health. The CDR3 DNA is TGTGCCAGCAGCTTAGGGACTAGCAGATACAATGAGCAGTTCTTC. This sequence encodes CASSLGTSRYNEQFF.